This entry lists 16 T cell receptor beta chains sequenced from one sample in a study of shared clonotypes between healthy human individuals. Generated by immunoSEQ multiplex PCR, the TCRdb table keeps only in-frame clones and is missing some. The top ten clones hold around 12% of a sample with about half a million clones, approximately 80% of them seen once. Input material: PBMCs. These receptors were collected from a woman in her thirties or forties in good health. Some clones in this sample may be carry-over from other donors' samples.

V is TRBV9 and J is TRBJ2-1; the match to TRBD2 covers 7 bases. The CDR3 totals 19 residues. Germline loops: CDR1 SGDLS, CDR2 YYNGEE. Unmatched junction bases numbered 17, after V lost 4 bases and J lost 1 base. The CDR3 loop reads CASSRTPPPAGASYNEQFF. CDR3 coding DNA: TGTGCCAGCAGCCGCACCCCTCCCCCTGCGGGAGCTTCCTACAATGAGCAGTTCTTC.

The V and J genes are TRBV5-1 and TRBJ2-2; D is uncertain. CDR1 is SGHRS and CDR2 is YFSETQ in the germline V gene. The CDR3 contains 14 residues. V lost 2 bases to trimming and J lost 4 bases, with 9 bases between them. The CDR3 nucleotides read TGCGCCAGCAGCTTTACGGGCATCACCGGGGAGCTGTTTTTT. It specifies CASSFTGITGELFF.

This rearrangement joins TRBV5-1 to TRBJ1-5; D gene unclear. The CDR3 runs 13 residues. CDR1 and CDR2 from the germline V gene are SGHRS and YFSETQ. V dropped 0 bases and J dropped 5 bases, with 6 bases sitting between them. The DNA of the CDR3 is TGCGCCAGCAGCTTGGTCGCGGATCAGCCCCAGCATTTT. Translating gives CASSLVADQPQHF.

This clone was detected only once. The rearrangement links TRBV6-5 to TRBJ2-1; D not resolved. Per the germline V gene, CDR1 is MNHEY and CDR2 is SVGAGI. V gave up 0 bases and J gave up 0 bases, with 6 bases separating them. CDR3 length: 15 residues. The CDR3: CASSYSLGSYNEQFF. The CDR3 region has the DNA TGTGCCAGCAGTTACTCATTAGGCTCCTACAATGAGCAGTTCTTC.

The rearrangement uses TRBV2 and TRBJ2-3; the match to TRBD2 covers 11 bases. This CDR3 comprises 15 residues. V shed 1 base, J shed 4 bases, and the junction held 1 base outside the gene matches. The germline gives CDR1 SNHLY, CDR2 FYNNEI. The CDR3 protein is CASSEVAGGADTQYF. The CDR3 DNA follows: TGTGCCAGCAGTGAAGTAGCGGGGGGGGCAGATACGCAGTATTTT.

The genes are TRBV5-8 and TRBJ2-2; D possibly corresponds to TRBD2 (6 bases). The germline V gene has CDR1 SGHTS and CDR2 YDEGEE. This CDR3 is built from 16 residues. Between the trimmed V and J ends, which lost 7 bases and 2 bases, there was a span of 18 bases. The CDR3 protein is CASGIGGGPNTGELFF. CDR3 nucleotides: TGTGCCAGCGGAATCGGTGGAGGGCCCAACACCGGGGAGCTGTTTTTT.

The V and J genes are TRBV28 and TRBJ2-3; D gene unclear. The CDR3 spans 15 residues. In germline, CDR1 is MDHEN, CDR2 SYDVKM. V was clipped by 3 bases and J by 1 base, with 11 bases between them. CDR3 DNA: TGTGCCAGCAGTTTTTACTATCAGGGCACAGATACGCAGTATTTT. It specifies CASSFYYQGTDTQYF.

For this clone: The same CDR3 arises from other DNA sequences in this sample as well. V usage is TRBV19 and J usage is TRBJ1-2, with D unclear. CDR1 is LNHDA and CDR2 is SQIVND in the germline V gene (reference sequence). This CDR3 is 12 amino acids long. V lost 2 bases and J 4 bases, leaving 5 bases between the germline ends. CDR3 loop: CASSIRSYGYTF. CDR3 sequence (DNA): TGTGCCAGTAGTATAAGGAGCTATGGCTACACCTTC.

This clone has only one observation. The CDR3 reads CASSDTGAKNIQYF. As DNA, the CDR3 is TGTGCCAGCAGTGATACCGGGGCCAAAAACATTCAGTACTTC. The V call is TRBV25-1, the J call TRBJ2-4, with D unclear. CDR3 length equals 14 residues. CDR1 is MGHDK, CDR2 SYGVNS, per germline. V dropped 3 bases and J dropped 1 base, with 7 bases sitting between them.

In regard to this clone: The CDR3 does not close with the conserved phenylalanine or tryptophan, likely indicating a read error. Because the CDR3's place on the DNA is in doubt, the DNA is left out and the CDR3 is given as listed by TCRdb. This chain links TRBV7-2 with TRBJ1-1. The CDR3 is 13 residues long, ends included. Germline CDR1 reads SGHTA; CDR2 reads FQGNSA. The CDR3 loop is CASSPDGTAVQRI.

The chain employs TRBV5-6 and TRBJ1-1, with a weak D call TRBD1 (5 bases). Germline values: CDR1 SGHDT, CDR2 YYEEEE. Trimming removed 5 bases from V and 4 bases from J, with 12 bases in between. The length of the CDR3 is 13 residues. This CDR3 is CASSPQAVTEAFF. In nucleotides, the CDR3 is TGTGCCAGCAGTCCACAGGCGGTCACTGAAGCTTTCTTT.

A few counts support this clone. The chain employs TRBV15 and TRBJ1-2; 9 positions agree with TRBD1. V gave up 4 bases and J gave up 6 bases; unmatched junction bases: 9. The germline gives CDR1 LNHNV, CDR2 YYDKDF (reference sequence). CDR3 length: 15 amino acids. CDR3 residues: CATSTPQGARDGYTF. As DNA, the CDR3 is TGTGCCACCAGCACCCCACAGGGGGCGCGTGATGGCTACACCTTC.

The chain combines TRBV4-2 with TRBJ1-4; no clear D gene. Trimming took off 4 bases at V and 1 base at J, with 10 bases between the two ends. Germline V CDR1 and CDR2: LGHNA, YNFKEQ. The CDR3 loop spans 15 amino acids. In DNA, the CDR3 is TGTGCCAGCAGCCGCCAGTTTGTAACTAATGAAAAACTGTTTTTT. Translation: CASSRQFVTNEKLFF.

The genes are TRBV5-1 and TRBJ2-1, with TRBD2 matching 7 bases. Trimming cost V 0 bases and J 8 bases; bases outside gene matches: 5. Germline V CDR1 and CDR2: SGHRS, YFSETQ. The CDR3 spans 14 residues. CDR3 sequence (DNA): TGCGCCAGCAGCTTGGCCGGGACTATTTATGAGCAGTTCTTC. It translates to CASSLAGTIYEQFF.

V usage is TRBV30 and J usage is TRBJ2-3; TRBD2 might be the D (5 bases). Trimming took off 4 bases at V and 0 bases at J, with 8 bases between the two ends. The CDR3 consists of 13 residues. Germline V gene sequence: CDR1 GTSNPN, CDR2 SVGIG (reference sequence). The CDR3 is CAWTRASTDTQYF. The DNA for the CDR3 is TGTGCCTGGACGCGGGCTAGCACAGATACGCAGTATTTT. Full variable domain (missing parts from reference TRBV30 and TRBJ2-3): SQTIHQWPATLVQPVGSPLSLECTVEGTSNPNLYWYRQAAGRGLQLLFYSVGIGQISSEVPQNLSASRPQDRQFILSSKKLLLSDSGFYLCAWTRASTDTQYFGPGTRLTVL.

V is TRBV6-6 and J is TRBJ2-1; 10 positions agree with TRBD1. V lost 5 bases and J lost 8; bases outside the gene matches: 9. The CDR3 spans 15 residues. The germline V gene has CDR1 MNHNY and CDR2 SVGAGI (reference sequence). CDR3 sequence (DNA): TGTGCCAGCAGTCTCCCCGGGACAGGGGAAGATGAGCAGTTCTTC. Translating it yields CASSLPGTGEDEQFF.